What follows are 8 T cell receptor beta chains derived from one specimen sequenced in a study of identical twins. TCRdb independently ran MiXCR on the 5' RACE reads; one entry per CDR3 protein. The profile shows a few hundred thousand distinct CDR3 sequences, around 24% of them singletons. These data were likewise used in another study, on T cells expressing NK-cell markers.

What was sequenced was CD4+ T cells sorted from blood. These receptors came from a woman between 18 and 29 years old in good health.

V gene TRBV2 combines with J gene TRBJ2-7; 10 bases are a match to TRBD1. CDR3 size: 14 residues. Germline V CDR1 and CDR2: SNHLY, FYNNEI. With 7 bases clipped from V and 3 bases from J, the junction kept 6 bases outside the gene matches. The CDR3 DNA is TGTGCCAGCAAGTGGGACAGGGGAATCTACGAGCAGTACTTC. Its translation: CASKWDRGIYEQYF.

This clonotype was detected only a few times. At one end the junction does not follow the germline gene, possibly because of a read error. The chain employs TRBV7-7 and TRBJ2-5, with D perhaps matching TRBD1 (6 bases). CDR3 size: 15 residues. Germline CDR1 SSHAT, CDR2 FNYEAQ (reference sequence). As DNA, the CDR3 is TGTGCTAGCAGCTTGGTCAGGGGACCCCAAGAGACCCAGTACTTC. This codes for CASSLVRGPQETQYF.

V gene TRBV18 combines with J gene TRBJ1-2, with D perhaps matching TRBD1 (5 bases). CDR3 length: 13 amino acids. From germline, CDR1 is KGHSH and CDR2 LQKENI. The V end was cut by 2 bases, the J end by 7 bases, with 11 bases between. The CDR3 DNA follows: TGTGCCAGCTCACCAGGGACGGTGGGTGGCTACACCTTC. It yields the protein CASSPGTVGGYTF. The full variable domain, rest sourced from reference TRBV18 and TRBJ1-2, is NAGVMQNPRHLVRRRGQEARLRCSPMKGHSHVYWYRQLPEEGLKFMVYLQKENIIDESGMPKERFSAEFPKEGPSILRIQQVVRGDSAAYFCASSPGTVGGYTFGSGTRLTVV.

The chain combines TRBV12-3 or TRBV12-4 with TRBJ1-5; a weak D match, TRBD1 (5 bases). The CDR3 consists of 15 residues. Between the trimmed V and J ends, which lost 6 bases and 3 bases, there was a span of 15 bases. CDR3 DNA: TGTGCCAGCAGGGAATGGGCAGGGTACAATCAGCCCCAGCATTTT. Translating it yields CASREWAGYNQPQHF.

The J gene is TRBJ2-5, the V gene TRBV12-3 or TRBV12-4; D is perhaps TRBD2 (6 bases). CDR3 length: 13 amino acids. V dropped 5 bases and J dropped 1 base, with 8 bases sitting between them. In nucleotides, the CDR3 is TGTGCCAGCAGTGGACTATTCCAAGAGACCCAGTACTTC. Protein: CASSGLFQETQYF.

The rearrangement links TRBV7-2 to TRBJ2-2, with 7 positions matching TRBD2. Trimming took 8 bases from V and 6 from J; bases not matched to a gene: 9. Germline V gene lookup returns CDR1 SGHTA and CDR2 FQGNSA. This CDR3 contains 14 residues. The CDR3 nucleotides read TGTGCCAGCGTGGGCGGGAGTCTCTCCGGGGAGCTGTTTTTT. Translating it yields CASVGGSLSGELFF.

The sample holds a few counts of this clonotype. The rearrangement uses TRBV3-1 and TRBJ2-1; the match to TRBD2 covers 16 bases. Trimming at V came to 1 base and at J to 6 bases, leaving 3 bases not matched to a gene. The germline V gene encodes CDR1 LGHDT and CDR2 YNNKEL (reference sequence). The CDR3 runs 17 residues. CDR3 residues: CASSQGGLAGGFNEQFF. The CDR3 region has the DNA TGTGCCAGCAGCCAAGGGGGACTAGCGGGAGGGTTCAATGAGCAGTTCTTC.

As DNA, the CDR3 is TGCGCCAGCAGCTTGATCGGGGAAAGCACAGATACGCAGTATTTT. Its protein is CASSLIGESTDTQYF. The gene calls are TRBV5-1 and TRBJ2-3; D is possibly TRBD2 (5 bases). Germline assignment: CDR1 SGHRS and CDR2 YFSETQ. With 1 base removed from V and 0 bases from J, the gap between germline ends came to 9 bases. There are 15 residues in the CDR3.